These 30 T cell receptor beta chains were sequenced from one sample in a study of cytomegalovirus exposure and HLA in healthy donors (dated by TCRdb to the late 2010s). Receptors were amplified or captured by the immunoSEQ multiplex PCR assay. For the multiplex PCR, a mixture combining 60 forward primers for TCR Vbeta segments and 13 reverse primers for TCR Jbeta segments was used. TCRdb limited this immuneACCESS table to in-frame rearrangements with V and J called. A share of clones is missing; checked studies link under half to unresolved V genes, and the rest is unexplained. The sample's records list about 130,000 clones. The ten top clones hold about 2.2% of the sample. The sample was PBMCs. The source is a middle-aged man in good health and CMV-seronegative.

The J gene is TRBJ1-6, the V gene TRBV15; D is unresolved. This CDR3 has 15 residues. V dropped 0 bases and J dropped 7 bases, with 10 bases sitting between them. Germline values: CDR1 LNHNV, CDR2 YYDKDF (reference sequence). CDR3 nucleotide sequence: TGTGCCACCAGCAGAGAGGCCGATACCAATTCACCCCTCCACTTT. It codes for CATSREADTNSPLHF.

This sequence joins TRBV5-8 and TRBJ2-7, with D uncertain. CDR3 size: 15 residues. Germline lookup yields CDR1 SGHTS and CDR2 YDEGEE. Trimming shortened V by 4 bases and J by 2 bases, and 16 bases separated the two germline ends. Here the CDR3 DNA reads TGTGCCAGCAGCATCCACCGGGTCCTGACCTACGAGCAGTACTTC. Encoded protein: CASSIHRVLTYEQYF. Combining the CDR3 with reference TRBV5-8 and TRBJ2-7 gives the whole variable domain EAGVTQSPTHLIKTRGQQATLRCSPISGHTSVYWYQQALGLGLQFLLWYDEGEERNRGNFPPRFSGRQFPNYSSELNVNALELEDSALYLCASSIHRVLTYEQYFGPGTRLTVT.

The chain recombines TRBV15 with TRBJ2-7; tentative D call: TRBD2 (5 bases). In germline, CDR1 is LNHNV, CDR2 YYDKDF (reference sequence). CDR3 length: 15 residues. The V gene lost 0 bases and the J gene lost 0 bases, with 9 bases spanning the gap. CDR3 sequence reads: CATSRDPGLSYEQYF. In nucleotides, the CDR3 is TGTGCCACCAGCAGAGATCCAGGACTCTCCTACGAGCAGTACTTC. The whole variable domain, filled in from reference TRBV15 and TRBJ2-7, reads DAMVIQNPRYQVTQFGKPVTLSCSQTLNHNVMYWYQQKSSQAPKLLFHYYDKDFNNEADTPDNFQSRRPNTSFCFLDIRSPGLGDTAMYLCATSRDPGLSYEQYFGPGTRLTVT.

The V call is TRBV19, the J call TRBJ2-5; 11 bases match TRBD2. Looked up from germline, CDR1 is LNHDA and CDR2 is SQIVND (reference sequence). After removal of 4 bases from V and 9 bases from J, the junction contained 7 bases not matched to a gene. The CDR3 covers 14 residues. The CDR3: CASSTSGTSGAQYF. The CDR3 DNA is TGTGCCAGTAGTACCTCCGGGACTAGCGGCGCCCAGTACTTC.

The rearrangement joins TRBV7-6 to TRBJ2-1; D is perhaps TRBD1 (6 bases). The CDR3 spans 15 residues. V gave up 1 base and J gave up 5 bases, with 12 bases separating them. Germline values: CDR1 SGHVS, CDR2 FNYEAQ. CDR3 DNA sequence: TGTGCCAGCAGCTTAGGGCAGGGGCGAGACAATGAGCAGTTCTTC. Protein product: CASSLGQGRDNEQFF. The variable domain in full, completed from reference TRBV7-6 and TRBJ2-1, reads GAGVSQSPRYKVTKRGQDVALRCDPISGHVSLYWYRQALGQGPEFLTYFNYEAQQDKSGLPNDRFSAERPEGSISTLTIQRTEQRDSAMYRCASSLGQGRDNEQFFGPGTRLTVL.

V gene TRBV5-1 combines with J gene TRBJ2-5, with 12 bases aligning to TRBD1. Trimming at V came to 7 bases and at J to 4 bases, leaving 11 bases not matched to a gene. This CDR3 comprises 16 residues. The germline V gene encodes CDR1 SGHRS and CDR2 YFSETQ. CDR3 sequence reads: CASSPGGQGAGETQYF. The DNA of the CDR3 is TGCGCCAGCTCCCCCGGGGGACAGGGGGCGGGAGAGACCCAGTACTTC.

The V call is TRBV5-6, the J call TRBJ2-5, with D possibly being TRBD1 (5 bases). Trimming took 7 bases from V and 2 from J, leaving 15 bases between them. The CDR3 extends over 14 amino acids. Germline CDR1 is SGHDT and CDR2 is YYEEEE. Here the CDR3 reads CASGELTGQETQYF. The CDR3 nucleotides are TGTGCCAGCGGCGAACTAACAGGTCAAGAGACCCAGTACTTC.

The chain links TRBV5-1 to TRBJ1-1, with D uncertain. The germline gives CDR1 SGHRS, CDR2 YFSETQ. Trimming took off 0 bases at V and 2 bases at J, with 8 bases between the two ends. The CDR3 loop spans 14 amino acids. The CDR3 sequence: CASSLGQANTEAFF. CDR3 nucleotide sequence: TGCGCCAGCAGCTTGGGGCAGGCAAACACTGAAGCTTTCTTT.

The DNA for the CDR3 is TGTGCCAGCAGCGCAGACAGGGCCCTGGGCTACACCTTC. As protein: CASSADRALGYTF. The chain recombines TRBV11-3 with TRBJ1-2; 7 positions match TRBD1. CDR3 length equals 13 residues. J was trimmed by 8 bases and V by 5 bases; bases with no gene match: 8. Germline V gene data show CDR1 as SGHNT and CDR2 as YENEEA.

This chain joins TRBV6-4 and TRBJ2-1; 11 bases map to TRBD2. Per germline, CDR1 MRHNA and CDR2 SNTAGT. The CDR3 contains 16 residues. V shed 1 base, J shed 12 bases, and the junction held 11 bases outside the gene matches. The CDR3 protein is CASSDWTSGRRPMQFF. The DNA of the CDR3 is TGTGCCAGCAGTGACTGGACTAGCGGGCGACGACCCATGCAGTTCTTC.

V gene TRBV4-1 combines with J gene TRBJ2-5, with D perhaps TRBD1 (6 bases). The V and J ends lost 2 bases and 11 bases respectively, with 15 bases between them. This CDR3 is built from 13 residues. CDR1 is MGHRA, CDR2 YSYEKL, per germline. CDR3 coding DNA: TGCGCCAGCAGCCAATACAGGGTAGGGGAGCAGTACTTC. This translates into CASSQYRVGEQYF.

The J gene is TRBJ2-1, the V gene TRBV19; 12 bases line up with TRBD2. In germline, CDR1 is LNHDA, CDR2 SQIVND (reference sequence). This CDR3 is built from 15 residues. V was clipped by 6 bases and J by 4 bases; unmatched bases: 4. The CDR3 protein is CASRSGLAGYNEQFF. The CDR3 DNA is TGTGCCAGTAGATCAGGACTAGCGGGATACAATGAGCAGTTCTTC.

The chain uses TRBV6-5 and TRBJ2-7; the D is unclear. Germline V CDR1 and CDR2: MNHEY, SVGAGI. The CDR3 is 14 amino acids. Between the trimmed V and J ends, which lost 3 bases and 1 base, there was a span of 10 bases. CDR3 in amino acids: CASSYSSRSYEQYF. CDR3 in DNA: TGTGCCAGCAGTTATAGCAGTCGTTCCTACGAGCAGTACTTC.

CDR3: CASRELPGSPLHF. The CDR3 DNA is TGTGCCAGCAGGGAGCTCCCCGGTTCACCCCTCCACTTT. V and J are TRBV7-9 and TRBJ1-6; no clear D. There are 13 residues in the CDR3. Trimming took 6 bases from V and 9 from J, leaving 12 bases between them. CDR1 and CDR2 from the germline V gene are SEHNR and FQNEAQ (reference sequence).

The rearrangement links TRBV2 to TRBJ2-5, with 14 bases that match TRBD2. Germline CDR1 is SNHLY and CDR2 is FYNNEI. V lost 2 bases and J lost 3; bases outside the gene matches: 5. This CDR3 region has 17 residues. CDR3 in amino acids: CASSEHPGLAGEETQYF. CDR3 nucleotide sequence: TGTGCCAGCAGTGAACACCCGGGACTAGCGGGAGAAGAGACCCAGTACTTC.

The CDR3 protein is CASSLLGGRAGEQFF. CDR3 DNA: TGTGCCAGCAGCTTGCTCGGCGGGAGGGCCGGTGAGCAGTTCTTC. The genes are TRBV5-4 and TRBJ2-1; 9 nucleotides match TRBD2. The germline V gene has CDR1 SGHNT and CDR2 YYREEE (reference sequence). V was clipped by 1 base and J by 9 bases; unmatched bases: 8. This CDR3 has 15 amino acids.

This CDR3 is CASSPGTGNIRDTQYF. The CDR3 region has the DNA TGCGCCAGCAGCCCCGGGACAGGGAATATTCGGGATACGCAGTATTTT. This chain links TRBV5-1 with TRBJ2-3; 9 bases map to TRBD1. CDR1 is SGHRS, CDR2 YFSETQ, per germline. This CDR3 has 16 amino acids. Trimming removed 4 bases from V and 6 bases from J; junction bases left unmatched: 12.

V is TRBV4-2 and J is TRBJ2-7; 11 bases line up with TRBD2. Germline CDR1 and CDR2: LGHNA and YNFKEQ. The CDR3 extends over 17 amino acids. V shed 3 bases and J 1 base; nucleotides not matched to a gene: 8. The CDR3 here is CASSQGSGTSGSYEQYF. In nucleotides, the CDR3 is TGTGCCAGCAGCCAGGGGTCCGGGACTAGCGGTTCCTACGAGCAGTACTTC.

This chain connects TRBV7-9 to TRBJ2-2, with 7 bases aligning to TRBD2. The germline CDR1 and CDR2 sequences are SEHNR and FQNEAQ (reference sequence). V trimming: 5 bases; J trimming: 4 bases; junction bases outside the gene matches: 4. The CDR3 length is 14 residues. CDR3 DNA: TGTGCCAGCAGCCAATCGGGGGGCACCGGGGAGCTGTTTTTT. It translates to CASSQSGGTGELFF.

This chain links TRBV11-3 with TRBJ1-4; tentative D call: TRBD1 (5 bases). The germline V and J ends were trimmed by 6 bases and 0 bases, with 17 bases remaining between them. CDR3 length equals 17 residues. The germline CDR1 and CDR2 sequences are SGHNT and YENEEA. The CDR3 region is CASRRGLVDATNEKLFF. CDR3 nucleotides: TGTGCCAGCAGGCGGGGGTTGGTAGATGCAACTAATGAAAAACTGTTTTTT.

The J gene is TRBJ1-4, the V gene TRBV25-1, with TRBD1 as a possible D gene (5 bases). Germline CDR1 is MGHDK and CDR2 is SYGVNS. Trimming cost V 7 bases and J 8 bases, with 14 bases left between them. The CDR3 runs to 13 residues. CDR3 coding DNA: TGTGCCAGCAACGCCAGGGTCGAGGAAAAACTGTTTTTT. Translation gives CASNARVEEKLFF.

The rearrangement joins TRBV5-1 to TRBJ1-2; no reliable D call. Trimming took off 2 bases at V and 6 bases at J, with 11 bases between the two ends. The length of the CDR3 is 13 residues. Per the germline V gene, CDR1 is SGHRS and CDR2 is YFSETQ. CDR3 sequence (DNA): TGCGCCAGCAGCTTCTCGCCTGGGCATGGCTACACCTTC. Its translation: CASSFSPGHGYTF.

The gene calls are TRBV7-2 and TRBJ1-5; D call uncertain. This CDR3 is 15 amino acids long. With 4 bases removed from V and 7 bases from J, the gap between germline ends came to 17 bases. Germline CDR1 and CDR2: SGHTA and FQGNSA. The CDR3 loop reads CASSSRWRFEQPQHF. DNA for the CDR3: TGTGCCAGCAGCTCGCGGTGGAGGTTCGAGCAGCCCCAGCATTTT.

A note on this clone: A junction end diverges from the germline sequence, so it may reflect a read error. CDR3 bases: TGCGCCAGCAGGTTGGTATTTGACACTGAAGCTTTCTTT. Translated, it gives CASRLVFDTEAFF. This rearrangement joins TRBV5-1 to TRBJ1-1; D ambiguous. CDR3 length: 13 amino acids. Germline V gene lookup returns CDR1 SGHRS and CDR2 YFSETQ. Full variable domain (missing parts from reference TRBV5-1 and TRBJ1-1): KAGVTQTPRYLIKTRGQQVTLSCSPISGHRSVSWYQQTPGQGLQFLFEYFSETQRNKGNFPGRFSGRQFSNSRSEMNVSTLELGDSALYLCASRLVFDTEAFFGQGTRLTVV.

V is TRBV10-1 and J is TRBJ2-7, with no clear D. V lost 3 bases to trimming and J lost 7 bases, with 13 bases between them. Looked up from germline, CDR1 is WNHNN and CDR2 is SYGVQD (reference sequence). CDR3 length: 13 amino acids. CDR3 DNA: TGCGCCAGCAGTGACCCCGAAGCTGCTGAGCAGTACTTC. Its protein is CASSDPEAAEQYF.

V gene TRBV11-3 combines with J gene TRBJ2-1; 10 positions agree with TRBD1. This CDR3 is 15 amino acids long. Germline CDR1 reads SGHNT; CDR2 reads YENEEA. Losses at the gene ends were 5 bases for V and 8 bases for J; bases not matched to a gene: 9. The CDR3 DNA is TGTGCCAGCAGCCGACAGGGGGCAGAGGGAGATGAGCAGTTCTTC. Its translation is CASSRQGAEGDEQFF.

CDR3 sequence: CASSLAMTGTDGYTF. CDR3 in DNA: TGTGCCAGCAGCTTGGCCATGACAGGGACCGATGGCTACACCTTC. V gene TRBV5-6 combines with J gene TRBJ1-2; TRBD1 aligns across 7 bases. The CDR3 is made up of 15 amino acids. V lost 0 bases, J lost 6 bases, and 8 bases stayed unmatched. The V gene's germline CDR1 is SGHDT and CDR2 YYEEEE.

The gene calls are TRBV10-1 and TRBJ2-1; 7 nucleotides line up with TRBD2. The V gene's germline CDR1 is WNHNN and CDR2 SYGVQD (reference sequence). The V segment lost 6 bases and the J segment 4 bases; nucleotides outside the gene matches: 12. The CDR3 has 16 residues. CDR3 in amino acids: CASSPVASGGYNEQFF. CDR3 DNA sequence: TGCGCCAGCAGCCCCGTTGCTAGCGGCGGGTACAATGAGCAGTTCTTC.

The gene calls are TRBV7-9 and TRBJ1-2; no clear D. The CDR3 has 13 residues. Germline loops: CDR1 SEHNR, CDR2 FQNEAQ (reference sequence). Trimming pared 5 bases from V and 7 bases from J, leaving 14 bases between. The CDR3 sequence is CASSIQEPSGYTF. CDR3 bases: TGTGCCAGCAGCATCCAGGAACCTTCTGGCTACACCTTC.

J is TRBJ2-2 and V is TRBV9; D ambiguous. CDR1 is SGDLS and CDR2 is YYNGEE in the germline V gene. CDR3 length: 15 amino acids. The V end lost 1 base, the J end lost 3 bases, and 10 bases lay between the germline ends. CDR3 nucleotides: TGTGCCAGCAGCGTATCTGAATACTACACCGGGGAGCTGTTTTTT. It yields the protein CASSVSEYYTGELFF.